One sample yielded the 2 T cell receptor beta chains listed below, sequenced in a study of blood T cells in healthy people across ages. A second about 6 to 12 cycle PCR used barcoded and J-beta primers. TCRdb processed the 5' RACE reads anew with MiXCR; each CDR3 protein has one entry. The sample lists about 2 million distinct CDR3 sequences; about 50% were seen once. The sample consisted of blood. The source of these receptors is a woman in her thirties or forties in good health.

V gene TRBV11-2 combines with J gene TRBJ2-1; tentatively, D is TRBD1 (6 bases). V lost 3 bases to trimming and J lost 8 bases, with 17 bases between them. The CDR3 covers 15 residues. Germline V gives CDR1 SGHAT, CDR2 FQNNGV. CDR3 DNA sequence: TGTGCCAGCAGCTTGGGGGCCGAATTGGTGGATGAGCAGTTCTTC. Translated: CASSLGAELVDEQFF.

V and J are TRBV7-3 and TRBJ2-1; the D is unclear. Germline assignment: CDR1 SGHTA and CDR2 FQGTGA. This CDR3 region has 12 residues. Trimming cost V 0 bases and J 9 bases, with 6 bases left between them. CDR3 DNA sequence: TGTGCCAGCAGCTTAACGGGTCCTGAGCAGTTCTTC. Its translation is CASSLTGPEQFF.